This TCR beta chain came from a study of blood T cell repertoires in COVID-19. V was cut by 5 bases and J by 6 bases, with 19 bases left in between. Germline assignment: CDR1 ENHRY and CDR2 SYGVKD. The CDR3 has 16 amino acids. The authors' processing: Reference gene primer amplification gave nucleated cell count estimates. The protocol was immunoSEQ multiplex PCR, while the TCRdb copy is restricted to in-frame clones and leaves out a portion. V and J calls and clone size follow that table, whereas D and trimming were derived from the DNA. The profile shows 280,000 or so clones, about nine tenths of them singletons.

Input material: peripheral blood. The chain recombines TRBV10-3 with TRBJ2-2; no clear D. This clonotype originated in a woman in her 30s who had recovered from COVID-19. The CDR3 nucleotides read TGTGCCATCAGTACCCAGTTGGGCCCTGGTGCCGGGGAGCTGTTTTTT. Translation gives CAISTQLGPGAGELFF.